This T cell receptor (beta chain) appears in the sequencing data of a study of blood T cell repertoires in COVID-19. Methods used by the authors: How many nucleated cells were present was estimated from reference gene primer amplification. Produced via immunoSEQ multiplex PCR; TCRdb's table is partial and in-frame only. D and trimming come from the DNA, and the V and J calls and clone size come from that table. Counted here are some 220,000 clones, 86% occurring once; the ten biggest clones make up over 3%. Germline lookup yields CDR1 SGHTA and CDR2 FQGNSA. With V trimmed by 5 bases and J by 1 base, 4 bases remained unmatched. The CDR3 loop spans 15 amino acids. Categorization into cohorts depended on clinical history that participants reported.

The sample consisted of PBMCs or T cells enriched from blood (not recorded which). V and J are TRBV7-2 and TRBJ1-1, with TRBD1 matching 10 bases. The receptor was derived from a woman aged 40 to 50 with acute COVID-19. The CDR3 sequence is CASSTRTGGNTEAFF. Written as DNA, the CDR3 is TGTGCCAGCAGCACTCGGACAGGGGGGAACACTGAAGCTTTCTTT.